This record covers a single T cell receptor beta chain. This sample was included in a study of T cell responses to AZD1222 COVID-19 vaccine. TCRdb's copy holds only in-frame clones and misses some; the assay was immunoSEQ multiplex PCR. The repertoire holds roughly 270,000 clones, with 90% to 95% as singletons. Germline V lookup: CDR1 SGDLS, CDR2 YYNGEE. The CDR3 runs 14 residues. V lost 0 bases to trimming and J lost 5 bases, with 6 bases between them. Sequences were derived from peripheral blood, sampled 28 days after the second AZD1222 dose. The chain uses TRBV9 and TRBJ1-6; unclear D gene. The receptor's source is an adult who received the AZD1222 COVID-19 vaccine. The CDR3 protein is CASSVGPNNSPLHF. The CDR3 DNA reads as TGTGCCAGCAGCGTAGGGCCGAATAATTCACCCCTCCACTTT.